The rows below give T cell receptor beta chains drawn from one sample of a study of cytomegalovirus exposure and HLA in healthy donors. Data came from immunoSEQ multiplex PCR; TCRdb stores just in-frame clones and leaves some out. The repertoire holds some 200,000 clones, with around 80% as singletons. Sequenced: PBMCs. These TCRs come from a man aged 45-60 years in good health and CMV-seronegative. The CDR3 runs from the conserved cysteine through the conserved F or W. D genes are given only for firm matches. Size values are once, few and many counts, or a class for expanded clones, and some rows have none.

>TRBV28|TRBJ1-2|TRBD1|NA
CASYKFSIVWRQGGLGGYTF
TGTGCCAGCTATAAGTTTAGTATTGTATGGAGACAGGGAGGACTTGGCGGCTACACCTTC
>TRBV15|TRBJ2-4|TRBD2|few
CATSRGTAISGSIQYF
TGTGCCACCAGCAGGGGTACTGCCATTAGCGGGAGCATTCAGTACTTC
>TRBV5-6|TRBJ2-4|TRBD1|NA
CASSLVDRANIQYF
TGTGCCAGCAGCTTGGTGGACAGGGCGAACATTCAGTACTTC
>TRBV6-1|TRBJ2-7|NA|few
CASNGLLYEQYF
TGTGCCAGCAATGGACTACTCTACGAGCAGTACTTC
>TRBV7-9|TRBJ2-5|NA|NA
CSSSPNRETQYF
TGTTCCAGCAGCCCTAACCGGGAGACCCAGTACTTC
>TRBV6-6|TRBJ2-5|NA|NA
CASTGETQYF
TGTGCCAGCACGGGTGAGACCCAGTACTTC
>TRBV15|TRBJ2-1|NA|NA
CATSRETGLNEQFF
TGTGCCACCAGCAGAGAAACAGGGTTAAATGAGCAGTTCTTC
>TRBV5-1|TRBJ2-7|NA|NA
CASSLTDIYEQYF
TGCGCCAGCAGCTTAACAGACATCTACGAGCAGTACTTC
>TRBV28|TRBJ2-5|TRBD2|NA
CASSSHKRRAGQETQYF
TGTGCCAGCAGTTCCCACAAGAGGCGAGCGGGGCAAGAGACCCAGTACTTC
>TRBV2|TRBJ1-3|NA|NA
CASSMSSGNTIYF
TGTGCCAGCAGTATGAGCTCTGGAAACACCATATATTTT
>TRBV15|TRBJ2-3|TRBD2|NA
CATSTVWGGRAPTQYF
TGTGCCACCAGCACTGTATGGGGCGGGAGGGCCCCTACGCAGTATTTT
>TRBV9|TRBJ2-2|TRBD2|few
CASGTSGRRGPGELFF
TGTGCCAGCGGGACTAGCGGGAGGAGGGGGCCCGGGGAGCTGTTTTTT
>TRBV28|TRBJ2-7|TRBD2|once
CASFPLGSGSSTYEQYF
TGTGCCAGCTTCCCGTTGGGGAGCGGGAGCTCAACCTACGAGCAGTACTTC
>TRBV7-9|TRBJ2-5|TRBD2|NA
CSSSFRTSGSQETQYF
TGTTCCAGCAGCTTCAGGACTAGCGGGAGCCAAGAGACCCAGTACTTC
>TRBV4-1|TRBJ2-3|NA|once
CASSQENSGKSTDTQYF
TGCGCCAGCAGCCAAGAAAATAGTGGTAAAAGCACAGATACGCAGTATTTT
>TRBV7-9|TRBJ2-3|NA|NA
CASSPRSFSSTDTQYF
TGTGCCAGCAGCCCGAGGAGCTTCTCTAGCACAGATACGCAGTATTTT
>TRBV30|TRBJ2-5|TRBD2|NA
CAWSLGLAGGKTQYF
TGTGCCTGGAGTCTAGGGCTAGCGGGAGGAAAGACCCAGTACTTC
>TRBV14|TRBJ1-3|NA|NA
CASSRQPTSGNTIYF
TGTGCCAGCAGCCGACAGCCGACCTCTGGAAACACCATATATTTT
>TRBV27|TRBJ2-3|NA|few
CASSLSNGGTDTQYF
TGTGCCAGCAGTTTATCCAACGGGGGAACAGATACGCAGTATTTT
>TRBV15|TRBJ2-1|NA|NA
CATSRVSSGYNEQFF
TGTGCCACCAGCAGGGTCTCTTCGGGCTACAATGAGCAGTTCTTC
>TRBV6-1|TRBJ2-2|NA|NA
CASRLDRLNTGELFF
TGTGCCAGCAGACTGGACAGATTGAACACCGGGGAGCTGTTTTTT
>TRBV5-1|TRBJ2-6|NA|NA
CASSLGASGANVLTF
TGCGCCAGCAGCTTGGGAGCTTCTGGGGCCAACGTCCTGACTTTC
>TRBV5-1|TRBJ1-1|NA|NA
CASSLWQGSDTEAFF
TGCGCCAGCAGCTTGTGGCAGGGTTCAGACACTGAAGCTTTCTTT
>TRBV6-6|TRBJ2-7|NA|NA
CASSSKYEEAYEQYF
TGTGCCAGCAGTTCTAAATACGAGGAAGCCTACGAGCAGTACTTC
>TRBV9|TRBJ2-7|TRBD1|NA
CASSPGTGVSYEQYF
TGTGCCAGCAGCCCCGGGACAGGGGTCTCCTACGAGCAGTACTTC
>TRBV27|TRBJ1-1|TRBD1|NA
CASSSDRGMRSTEAFF
TGTGCCAGCAGTTCTGACAGGGGAATGAGAAGTACTGAAGCTTTCTTT
>TRBV6-6|TRBJ1-4|NA|NA
CASSYSPGATNEKLFF
TGTGCCAGCAGTTACTCCCCGGGAGCAACTAATGAAAAACTGTTTTTT
>TRBV7-2|TRBJ2-5|NA|NA
CASSRYETQYF
TGTGCCAGCAGCCGGTACGAGACCCAGTACTTC
>TRBV19|TRBJ1-5|NA|NA
CASSITTYRANQPQHF
TGTGCCAGTAGTATTACTACCTACAGGGCAAATCAGCCCCAGCATTTT
>TRBV5-1|TRBJ2-7|TRBD2|NA
CASSPGLAGGPTYEQYF
TGCGCCAGCAGCCCTGGACTAGCGGGAGGGCCTACCTACGAGCAGTACTTC
>TRBV2|TRBJ1-5|NA|NA
CASSRENGNQPQHF
TGTGCCAGCAGTCGGGAGAATGGCAATCAGCCCCAGCATTTT
>TRBV5-1|TRBJ1-1|TRBD1|NA
CASSTRPGQGSTEAFF
TGCGCCAGCAGCACCAGGCCGGGACAGGGATCCACTGAAGCTTTCTTT
>TRBV19|TRBJ2-7|NA|few
CASRGLGAGSSYEQYF
TGTGCCAGTAGGGGCCTAGGAGCGGGCTCCTCCTACGAGCAGTACTTC